The following is a TCR beta chain sequence with its context. What it recognizes is unknown. This specimen belongs to a study of cytomegalovirus exposure and HLA in healthy donors. Here immunoSEQ multiplex PCR was the method, and the copy in TCRdb shows in-frame clones only, minus some. Among 150,000 to 200,000 clones, 81% were seen once, and the ten largest hold roughly 1.2%. Study-wide points: Many donors carried some public TCRs, although rarity characterized most TCR sequences.

With 4 bases clipped from V and 4 bases from J, the junction kept 7 bases outside the gene matches. Germline lookup yields CDR1 SGHNT and CDR2 YYREEE (reference sequence). The CDR3 length is 14 residues. This TCR was sampled from a woman aged 30 to 39 in good health and CMV-seronegative. Source material: PBMCs. The V gene is TRBV5-4, the J gene TRBJ1-2, with 7 bases identical to TRBD1. CDR3 DNA: TGTGCCAGCAGCACCGGGACAGAATTCTATGGCTACACCTTC. It codes for CASSTGTEFYGYTF.